The clone carrying this T cell receptor (beta chain) was detected a few times. Its antigen remains unidentified. This sample was included in a study of post-analysis software for immune sequencing data. Study details: The study covered relapsing-remitting, secondary progressive and progressive-relapsing courses of multiple sclerosis.

TCR beta cDNA libraries included unique molecular identifiers. TCRdb recomputed calls from the PCR reads with MiXCR, one row per CDR3 protein. Of 600,000 to 750,000 distinct CDR3 sequences listed, around 64% were seen once; the top ten hold approximately 11%. After removal of 1 base from V and 6 bases from J, the junction contained 7 bases not matched to a gene. Germline V gene lookup returns CDR1 SGHKS and CDR2 YYEKEE (reference sequence). The CDR3 covers 15 residues. Study-level results: Relative to controls, patients had about five TRBV segments at higher frequency, with TRBV5-6, TRBV5-1 and TRBV20-1 among these. Among multiple sclerosis patients, normalized Chao1 diversity was significantly below that of controls.

The sample consisted of blood. The sequence came from a girl aged 2 to 9 with multiple sclerosis. The chain combines TRBV5-5 with TRBJ2-1, with TRBD2 matching 7 bases. The CDR3 spells CASSLYAGDGNEQFF. CDR3 bases: TGTGCCAGCAGCTTGTACGCGGGGGATGGCAATGAGCAGTTCTTC.